This TCR beta chain derives from a study of PD-L1 blockade in urothelial cancer (dated by TCRdb to about 2017). About the study as a whole: All patients started therapy around 2014 and received atezolizumab 1,200 mg intravenously every 3 weeks. About 85% of the roughly 29 patients were identified as males with urothelial cancer of bladder origin, and a prior smoking history was reported by 18 of 29 patients. An ECOG performance status of 0 or 1 was recorded for the patients, and 0 to 3 prior chemotherapy regimens had been received by the patients. Blood samples were analyzed at 3 weeks after treatment start (second dose) and at 6 weeks after treatment start. Blood samples gave a median of about 150,000 T cells and 80,000 to 95,000 unique TCRs, with a median clonality of around 0.074. The study, an exploratory multi-omic analysis, examined somatic, immune and clinical correlates of response to PD-L1 blockade with atezolizumab in urothelial cancer. Pretreatment tumor samples, along with matched peripheral blood serially collected before and after atezolizumab treatment, were subjected to TCR sequencing. Progression-free survival longer than 6 months counted as durable clinical benefit, and TCR features were additionally tested against both progression-free and overall survival. In the same patients, whole exome sequencing and RNA sequencing of pretreatment tumors were performed in addition to TCR sequencing. About 10 patients achieved durable clinical benefit and about 22 did not. Pretreatment blood TCR-seq was available for 30 or so patients, at least one posttreatment blood collection was obtained for roughly 25 patients, and tumor TCR-seq was available for roughly 25 patients.

Here is what the overall study found, with its caveats: Small sample size (n ≈ 29) and many exploratory analyses mean the results are intended to be hypothesis-generating. Improved progression-free and overall survival was associated with having pretreatment peripheral blood TCR clonality below the median. Among patients with durable benefit, tumor-associated TCR clones showed greater expansion in peripheral blood 3 weeks after treatment started (n = 22, p = 0.022).

To estimate absolute template abundance from read counts, synthetic TCR analog templates were spiked into each PCR. The immunoSEQ assay was used to amplify TCRbeta CDR3 regions from genomic DNA with bias-controlled V and J gene primers. Sequencing of rearranged TCRbeta segments was performed at approximately 20X coverage. The paper's processing steps were these. Sequencing errors were corrected by clustering and CDR3s were annotated against IMGT to assign V, D and J genes. Only productive TCRbeta rearrangements were used in downstream analyses, excluding out-of-frame or stop-codon sequences. To compute clonality, Shannon entropy was normalized by the log of the number of unique productive sequences and then subtracted from one. Clones differing between time points or between blood and tumor were identified using Fisher's exact test with Benjamini-Hochberg correction, with an adjusted p below 0.01 applied as the threshold. What TCRdb holds here is the immuneACCESS table cut down to in-frame rearrangements. Part of the clones is not present; checked against another copy, under half of the missing clones reflect an unresolved V gene, and the others are unexplained. The V and J calls and clone size are taken from that table; D and trimming were inferred from the DNA. The sample includes roughly 60,000 clones, with over 75% observed a single time. The top ten hold under 5% of the sample.

This clone was observed a single time. Its binding antigen is unknown. Per-base qualities were not stored, and no clone one base away is much larger. A cohort of about 31 patients with locally advanced or metastatic urothelial carcinoma, treated at Memorial Sloan Kettering on a trial protocol, was included. Peripheral blood mononuclear cells were collected pretreatment and during treatment, at between 1 and 8 total time points per patient. The Qiagen DNeasy Blood extraction kit was used to purify genomic DNA from total PBMCs and from tumor samples. PBMCs were collected pretreatment and during treatment and were isolated and stored as previously described. The input for sequencing was PBMCs, taken around atezolizumab (anti-PD-L1) treatment. This TCR was recovered from a man between 65 and 85 years old with urothelial cancer.

The nucleotide sequence reads as follows: TGTGCCAGCAGCATGAAGACACAGAGCACAGATACGCAGTATTTT. Its amino acids are CASSMKTQSTDTQYF. The chain employs TRBV5-4 and TRBJ2-3, with the D gene not confidently named. From its cysteine to its phenylalanine, the CDR3 spans 15 amino acids. Just the 45-base CDR3 DNA is kept, in frame starting at base 1. Via the germline V gene (reference sequence), CDR1 is SGHNT and CDR2 YYREEE. V drops 4 bases and J drops 0 bases, leaving 12 bases in between.